These 14 T cell receptor beta chains were sequenced from one sample in a study of cytomegalovirus exposure and HLA in healthy donors. In the PCR, 60 Vbeta and 13 Jbeta primers were used. The repertoire was sequenced with immunoSEQ multiplex PCR; TCRdb's copy has only in-frame clones and lacks some. The sample has about 130,000 clones, 80% to 90% seen once. Material: PBMCs. Source of these receptors: a woman aged 18-29 years in good health and CMV-seropositive.

The chain links TRBV6-6 to TRBJ1-3, with 9 bases fitting TRBD1. V lost 5 bases, J lost 4 bases, and 3 bases stayed unmatched. This CDR3 is 14 amino acids long. Germline loops: CDR1 MNHNY, CDR2 SVGAGI (reference sequence). CDR3 region: CASSPQGAGNTIYF. The CDR3 DNA reads TGTGCCAGCAGTCCACAGGGGGCAGGAAACACCATATATTTT.

The gene calls are TRBV10-2 and TRBJ2-3; 8 bases fit TRBD2. From germline, CDR1 is WSHSY and CDR2 SAAADI. The CDR3 runs to 13 residues. J lost 6 bases, V lost 8 bases, and 7 bases had no gene match. The CDR3 DNA reads as TGCGCCAGCTCGGGGGGGGCGAGGGATACGCAGTATTTT. Its translation: CASSGGARDTQYF.

The chain couples TRBV2 to TRBJ2-7; TRBD2 might be the D (6 bases). CDR1 and CDR2 (germline): SNHLY, FYNNEI. The CDR3 consists of 13 residues. Trimming removed 8 bases from V and 6 bases from J, with 17 bases in between. CDR3 bases: TGTGCCAGCGCGAGCGCGGTCGGGGGCGAGCAGTACTTC. Its translation: CASASAVGGEQYF. The whole variable domain, filled in from reference TRBV2 and TRBJ2-7, reads EPEVTQTPSHQVTQMGQEVILRCVPISNHLYFYWYRQILGQKVEFLVSFYNNEISEKSEIFDDQFSVERPDGSNFTLKIRSTKLEDSAMYFCASASAVGGEQYFGPGTRLTVT.

This clone is a singleton in its sample. The V gene is TRBV2, the J gene TRBJ2-5; D remains ambiguous. The DNA end favors TRBJ2-7, so the J call may be wrong. The CDR3 sequence is 11 residues long. Germline V lookup: CDR1 SNHLY, CDR2 FYNNEI. CDR3 protein: CASSALYEQYF. CDR3 nucleotide sequence: TGTGCCAGCAGCGCCCTCTACGAGCAGTACTTC.

This chain uses TRBV19 with TRBJ1-2; the match to TRBD1 covers 7 bases. In germline, CDR1 is LNHDA, CDR2 SQIVND (reference sequence). V lost 4 bases, J lost 7 bases, and 6 bases stayed unmatched. There are 13 residues in the CDR3. The CDR3 DNA is TGTGCCAGTAGTAGCACAGGGGCGGGTGGCTACACCTTC. Residues: CASSSTGAGGYTF.

The chain is built from TRBV5-1 and TRBJ2-7; weak D call: TRBD1 (5 bases). CDR3 length: 13 amino acids. V was cut by 5 bases and J by 0 bases, with 9 bases left in between. In germline, CDR1 is SGHRS, CDR2 YFSETQ. CDR3: CASRADSSYEQYF. In DNA, the CDR3 is TGCGCCAGCAGAGCTGACAGCTCCTACGAGCAGTACTTC.

The rearrangement links TRBV19 to TRBJ2-7; possible D gene TRBD1, 5 bases. This CDR3 comprises 14 residues. The V gene's germline CDR1 is LNHDA and CDR2 SQIVND (reference sequence). V was clipped by 3 bases and J by 5 bases, with 14 bases between them. The CDR3 loop is CASSIAAGRNEQYF. The CDR3 bases are TGTGCCAGTAGTATTGCTGCAGGGCGGAACGAGCAGTACTTC.

This clone was recorded once. This chain joins TRBV2 and TRBJ2-5, with D hard to call. Trimming pared 4 bases from V and 4 bases from J, leaving 10 bases between. The CDR3 loop spans 13 amino acids. Germline V gene lookup returns CDR1 SNHLY and CDR2 FYNNEI. This CDR3 reads CASSGNSLETQYF. Written as DNA, the CDR3 is TGTGCCAGCAGTGGAAATAGCTTAGAGACCCAGTACTTC. Combining the CDR3 with reference TRBV2 and TRBJ2-5 gives the whole variable domain EPEVTQTPSHQVTQMGQEVILRCVPISNHLYFYWYRQILGQKVEFLVSFYNNEISEKSEIFDDQFSVERPDGSNFTLKIRSTKLEDSAMYFCASSGNSLETQYFGPGTRLLVL.

V gene TRBV19 combines with J gene TRBJ1-5; 9 nucleotides match TRBD1. The V and J ends lost 6 bases and 5 bases, in that order; junction bases with no gene match: 2. Germline assignment: CDR1 LNHDA and CDR2 SQIVND (reference sequence). CDR3 length equals 13 residues. In nucleotides, the CDR3 is TGTGCCAGTAGGGACAGGGGCGATCAGCCCCAGCATTTT. This encodes CASRDRGDQPQHF.

The chain uses TRBV25-1 and TRBJ1-2; 7 nucleotides match TRBD1. The V gene end was trimmed by 4 bases and the J gene end by 3 bases; junction bases not matched to a gene: 5. Per germline, CDR1 MGHDK and CDR2 SYGVNS. The length of the CDR3 is 14 residues. Here the CDR3 reads CASSARTGDYGYTF. DNA for the CDR3: TGTGCCAGCAGTGCCCGGACAGGCGACTATGGCTACACCTTC.

V is TRBV4-2 and J is TRBJ1-2, with D unclear. The germline V gene encodes CDR1 LGHNA and CDR2 YNFKEQ. V lost 1 base and J 4 bases, leaving 16 bases between the germline ends. This CDR3 comprises 16 residues. The CDR3 protein is CASSQGAREGFYGYTF. The CDR3, as DNA: TGTGCCAGCAGCCAAGGTGCTAGGGAGGGTTTCTATGGCTACACCTTC.

The rearrangement joins TRBV11-2 to TRBJ2-3; TRBD2 agrees at 8 bases. The V segment lost 6 bases and the J segment 1 base; nucleotides outside the gene matches: 6. The CDR3 covers 15 residues. The germline CDR1 and CDR2 sequences are SGHAT and FQNNGV. CDR3 residues: CASSPGRVRTDTQYF. DNA of the CDR3: TGTGCCAGCAGTCCCGGGAGGGTCCGCACAGATACGCAGTATTTT.

The chain links TRBV11-2 to TRBJ1-1; the D gene is possibly TRBD1 (5 bases). Trimming pared 5 bases from V and 10 bases from J, leaving 17 bases between. Germline V lookup: CDR1 SGHAT, CDR2 FQNNGV. The CDR3 spans 13 residues. In DNA, the CDR3 is TGTGCCAGCAGCCTCGGACACGGGCAGGGAGCTTTCTTT. Its protein is CASSLGHGQGAFF. The full variable domain, in which reference TRBV11-2 and TRBJ1-1 provide the parts outside the CDR3, is EAGVAQSPRYKIIEKRQSVAFWCNPISGHATLYWYQQILGQGPKLLIQFQNNGVVDDSQLPKDRFSAERLKGVDSTLKIQPAKLEDSAVYLCASSLGHGQGAFFGQGTRLTVV.

The chain is built from TRBV7-9 and TRBJ2-2, with D possibly being TRBD1 (6 bases). The CDR3 runs to 14 residues. Germline V gene data show CDR1 as SEHNR and CDR2 as FQNEAQ (reference sequence). Trimming left V 6 bases short and J 7 bases short, with 15 bases between. CDR3 in DNA: TGTGCCAGCAGGGATACAGGGACGAGCGGGGAGCTGTTTTTT. Amino acid sequence: CASRDTGTSGELFF. Combining the CDR3 with reference TRBV7-9 and TRBJ2-2 gives the whole variable domain DTGVSQNPRHKITKRGQNVTFRCDPISEHNRLYWYRQTLGQGPEFLTYFQNEAQLEKSRLLSDRFSAERPKGSFSTLEIQRTEQGDSAMYLCASRDTGTSGELFFGEGSRLTVL.